The subject of this entry is one TCR beta chain. TCRdb keeps only in-frame clones here, not all; method: immunoSEQ multiplex PCR. Of about 280,000 clones detected, around nine tenths appear once; the ten largest clones hold approximately 10%. The data derive from a study of blood T cell repertoires in COVID-19. Looking at the study overall: Donors in the United States, Italy and Spain gave samples during acute or convalescent COVID-19. T cells, B-cell-depleted T cells, or PBMCs supplied cDNA or gDNA.

V was clipped by 8 bases and J by 0 bases; unmatched bases: 18. This CDR3 comprises 20 residues. Germline CDR1 reads MNHEY; CDR2 reads SMNVEV (reference sequence). The specimen sequenced was peripheral blood. This sequence joins TRBV27 and TRBJ2-2, with 10 nucleotides matching TRBD2. The sequence was obtained from a man in his forties with active or convalescent COVID-19. The CDR3 is CASSRRQGGTSGTNTGELFF. The DNA for the CDR3 is TGTGCCAGCTCCCGGAGACAGGGCGGCACTAGCGGGACGAACACCGGGGAGCTGTTTTTT.